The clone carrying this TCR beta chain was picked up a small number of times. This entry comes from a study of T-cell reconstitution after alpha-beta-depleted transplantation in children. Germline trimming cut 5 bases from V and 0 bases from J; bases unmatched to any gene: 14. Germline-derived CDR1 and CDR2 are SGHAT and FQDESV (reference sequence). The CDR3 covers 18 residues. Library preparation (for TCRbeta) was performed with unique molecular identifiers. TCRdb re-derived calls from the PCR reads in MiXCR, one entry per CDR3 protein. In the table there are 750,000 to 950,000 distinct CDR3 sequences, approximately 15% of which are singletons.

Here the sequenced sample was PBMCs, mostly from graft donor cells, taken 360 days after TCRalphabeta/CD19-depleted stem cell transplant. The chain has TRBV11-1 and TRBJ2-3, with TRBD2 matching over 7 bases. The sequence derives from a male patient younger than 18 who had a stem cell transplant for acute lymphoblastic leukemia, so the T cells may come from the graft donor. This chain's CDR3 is CASSPRIAGRISTDTQYF. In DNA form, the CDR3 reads TGTGCCAGCAGCCCCAGGATAGCGGGTCGAATTAGCACAGATACGCAGTATTTT.